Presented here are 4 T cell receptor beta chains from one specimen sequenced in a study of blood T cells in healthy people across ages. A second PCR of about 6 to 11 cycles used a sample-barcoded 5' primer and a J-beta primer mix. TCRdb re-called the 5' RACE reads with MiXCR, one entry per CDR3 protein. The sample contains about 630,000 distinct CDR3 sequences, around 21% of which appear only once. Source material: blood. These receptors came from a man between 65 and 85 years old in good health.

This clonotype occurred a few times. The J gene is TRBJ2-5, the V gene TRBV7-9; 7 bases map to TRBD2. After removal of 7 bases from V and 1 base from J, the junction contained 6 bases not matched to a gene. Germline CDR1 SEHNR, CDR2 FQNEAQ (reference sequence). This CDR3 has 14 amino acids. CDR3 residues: CASKPSSGQETQYF. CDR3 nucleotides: TGTGCCAGCAAACCATCTAGCGGCCAAGAGACCCAGTACTTC.

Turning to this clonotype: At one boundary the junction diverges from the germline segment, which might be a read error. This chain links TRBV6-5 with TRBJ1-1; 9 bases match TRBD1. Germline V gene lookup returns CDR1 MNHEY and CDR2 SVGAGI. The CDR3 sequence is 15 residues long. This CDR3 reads CASSYRTGAGTVAFF. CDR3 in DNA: TGTGCCAGCAGTTACCGGACAGGGGCTGGCACTGTAGCTTTCTTT.

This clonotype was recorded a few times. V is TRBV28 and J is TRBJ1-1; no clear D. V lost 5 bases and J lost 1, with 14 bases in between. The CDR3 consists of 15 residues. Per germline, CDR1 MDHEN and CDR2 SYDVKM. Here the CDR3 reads CASSVAGPKNTEAFF. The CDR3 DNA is TGTGCCAGCAGTGTCGCCGGGCCAAAGAACACTGAAGCTTTCTTT.

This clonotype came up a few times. CDR3 nucleotides: TGTGCCACGGAAGAGGGGGTTGGTGGCTACACCTTC. Translation: CATEEGVGGYTF. V usage is TRBV12-3 or TRBV12-4 and J usage is TRBJ1-2; D is possibly TRBD1 (6 bases). The CDR3 runs to 12 residues. Between the trimmed V and J ends, which lost 10 bases and 7 bases, there was a span of 16 bases.